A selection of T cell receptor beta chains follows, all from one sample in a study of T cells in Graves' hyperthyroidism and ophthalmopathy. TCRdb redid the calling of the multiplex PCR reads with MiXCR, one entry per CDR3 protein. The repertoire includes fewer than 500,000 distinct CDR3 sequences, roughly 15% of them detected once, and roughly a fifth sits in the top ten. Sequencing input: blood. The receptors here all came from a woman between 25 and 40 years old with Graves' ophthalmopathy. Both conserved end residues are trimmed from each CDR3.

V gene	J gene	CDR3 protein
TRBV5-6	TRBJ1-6	ASSLSINSPLH
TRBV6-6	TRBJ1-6	ASSYSPGGNSPLH
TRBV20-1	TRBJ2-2	SARVVNTGELF
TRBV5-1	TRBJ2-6	ASSLKSGANVLT
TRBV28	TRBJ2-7	ASSFGLAGYEQY
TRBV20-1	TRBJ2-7	SARDLGQGPYEQY
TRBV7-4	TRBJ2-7	ASSPRQVSSYEQY
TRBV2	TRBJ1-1	ASSEWGGGTF
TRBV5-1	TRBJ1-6	ASSMGLRNSPLH
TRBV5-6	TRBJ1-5	ASSSQGGQPQH
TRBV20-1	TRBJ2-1	SARGLADTYNEQF
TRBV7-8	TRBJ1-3	ASSRDNSGNTIY
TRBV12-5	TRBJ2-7	ASGGRQGKIYEQY
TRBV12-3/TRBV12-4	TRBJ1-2	ASSLLEGEGGAPGGYT
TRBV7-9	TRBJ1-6	ASSLAAGIVSPLH
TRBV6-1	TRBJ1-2	ASSEAGAGPPWWSYT
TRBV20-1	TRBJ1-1	SATTEVYTEAF
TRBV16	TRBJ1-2	ASSRGRPVGYT
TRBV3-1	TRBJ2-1	ASSLVGAAGVYNEQF
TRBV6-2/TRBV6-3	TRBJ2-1	ASSRGTTELYRSEQF
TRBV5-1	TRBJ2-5	ASSLKDHQETQY
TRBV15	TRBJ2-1	ATSKGRENEQF
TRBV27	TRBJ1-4	ASSPLRADEKLF
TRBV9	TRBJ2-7	ASSVEVSAYSYEQY
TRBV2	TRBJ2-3	ASSGVRGLAPPDTQY
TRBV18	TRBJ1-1	ASSPPSIDRVTAF
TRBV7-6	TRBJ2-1	ASSSGQGDLEQF